This section outlines one TCR beta chain sequence together with its context. The sample is drawn from a study of OX40 agonist ivuxolimab in advanced cancers. Trimming stripped 3 bases from V and 2 bases from J, with 12 bases between. CDR1 SGHDT and CDR2 YYEEEE come from the germline V gene. This CDR3 spans 15 amino acids. The method was immunoSEQ multiplex PCR; TCRdb's version includes in-frame clones alone and lacks a portion of them. Among tens of thousands of clones listed, about 86% were seen once. The receptor was derived from an adult with an advanced solid tumor such as melanoma, head and neck, liver or kidney cancer. Here the sequenced sample was CD4+ or CD8+ T cells sorted from blood, taken in a trial of the OX40 agonist ivuxolimab. The V call is TRBV5-6, the J call TRBJ2-1; tentatively, D is TRBD2 (7 bases). The CDR3 region is CASSSGGHPYNEQFF. The CDR3 DNA sequence: TGTGCCAGCAGCTCGGGGGGACATCCCTACAATGAGCAGTTCTTC.